This TCR beta chain was identified during a study of T cells after yellow fever vaccination. Study at large: For low cell numbers, libraries were made with SMART-Seq v4 Ultra Low Input.

This clonotype was counted at least ten times. What it binds is not known. Study findings and constraints: There was a small share of clonotypes that showed up in both the CD4 and CD8 compartments. In post-booster samples, most primary-vaccination clones reappeared (around 95% CD4, nearly 90% CD8).

In making TCR cDNA, 5'RACE template switching added a universal primer site and UMIs to it. TCRdb re-analysed the 5' RACE reads in MiXCR, keeping a single row per CDR3 protein. The table has about 360,000 distinct CDR3 sequences, around 6.5% seen once; the top ten hold 15%. The V and J ends lost 0 bases and 1 base respectively, with 13 bases between them. CDR3 length: 16 amino acids. Germline V gene lookup returns CDR1 LGHNA and CDR2 YSLEER. The receptor was derived from a man aged 25 to 40 who received the YFV17D yellow fever vaccine. The V call is TRBV4-3, the J call TRBJ2-7; tentatively, D is TRBD1 (5 bases). Sequencing was performed on PBMCs, taken 5 days after the yellow fever booster vaccination. Here the CDR3 reads CASSQDLRGKSYEQYF. CDR3 in DNA: TGCGCCAGCAGCCAAGATCTAAGGGGCAAGTCCTACGAGCAGTACTTC.